Listed below are T cell receptor beta chains from one sample, sequenced in a study of identical twins. TCRdb reprocessed the 5' RACE reads with MiXCR, giving one entry per CDR3 protein. The sample holds 1,800,000 or so distinct CDR3 sequences, about 30% seen once. Material for sequencing was cord blood. The receptors were sampled from a newborn girl in good health. Both conserved end residues are trimmed from each CDR3. Fields, in order: CDR3 protein, clone size, J gene, CDR3 length, V gene. Rows may omit the clone size; those that give it use once, few, many or a size class.

CDR3aa: ASSPGTSGTDNEQF
abundance: NA
j_gene: TRBJ2-1
len: 14
v_gene: TRBV7-9

CDR3aa: ALPWLPGGYEQY
abundance: NA
j_gene: TRBJ2-7
len: 12
v_gene: TRBV21-1

CDR3aa: ASSPQGEKLF
abundance: many
j_gene: TRBJ1-4
len: 10
v_gene: TRBV5-1

CDR3aa: SVEMGRGQGQPQH
abundance: NA
j_gene: TRBJ1-5
len: 13
v_gene: TRBV29-1

CDR3aa: ASSFSSTPANYGYT
abundance: few
j_gene: TRBJ1-2
len: 14
v_gene: TRBV27

CDR3aa: ASSPEGLWEPQH
abundance: few
j_gene: TRBJ1-5
len: 12
v_gene: TRBV28

CDR3aa: ASSRGTSGLNTDTQY
abundance: NA
j_gene: TRBJ2-3
len: 15
v_gene: TRBV11-2

CDR3aa: ASSQDGWETQY
abundance: NA
j_gene: TRBJ2-5
len: 11
v_gene: TRBV4-2

CDR3aa: ASSLWRAHHTQY
abundance: many
j_gene: TRBJ2-3
len: 12
v_gene: TRBV12-3/TRBV12-4

CDR3aa: ASSNRDNTDTQY
abundance: few
j_gene: TRBJ2-3
len: 12
v_gene: TRBV7-9

CDR3aa: ASSRYRDRGTDTQY
abundance: few
j_gene: TRBJ2-3
len: 14
v_gene: TRBV4-2

CDR3aa: ASSYRTGGTEAF
abundance: few
j_gene: TRBJ1-1
len: 12
v_gene: TRBV6-5

CDR3aa: ASTKGGGYYNEQF
abundance: NA
j_gene: TRBJ2-1
len: 13
v_gene: TRBV27

CDR3aa: ASSSDPSTGELF
abundance: NA
j_gene: TRBJ2-2
len: 12
v_gene: TRBV5-1

CDR3aa: SARASIAPTDTQY
abundance: NA
j_gene: TRBJ2-3
len: 13
v_gene: TRBV20-1

CDR3aa: SATRQGNEQF
abundance: NA
j_gene: TRBJ2-1
len: 10
v_gene: TRBV20-1

CDR3aa: AISAKSETQY
abundance: once
j_gene: NA
len: 10
v_gene: TRBV10-3

CDR3aa: ASSYSIRGNYGYT
abundance: NA
j_gene: TRBJ1-2
len: 13
v_gene: TRBV6-2/TRBV6-3

CDR3aa: ASRDSRPTDTQY
abundance: NA
j_gene: TRBJ2-3
len: 12
v_gene: TRBV9

CDR3aa: ASSVDRLAATQY
abundance: few
j_gene: TRBJ2-3
len: 12
v_gene: TRBV2

CDR3aa: SARDRVSPYNYGYT
abundance: NA
j_gene: TRBJ1-2
len: 14
v_gene: TRBV20-1

CDR3aa: SARGPRGFSYEQY
abundance: NA
j_gene: TRBJ2-7
len: 13
v_gene: TRBV20-1

CDR3aa: ASSMTSGGAHNEQF
abundance: once
j_gene: TRBJ2-1
len: 14
v_gene: TRBV3-1

CDR3aa: ASSVASSGKYNEQF
abundance: NA
j_gene: TRBJ2-1
len: 14
v_gene: TRBV9

CDR3aa: ARETGANQPQH
abundance: NA
j_gene: TRBJ1-5
len: 11
v_gene: TRBV12-5

CDR3aa: SVAFWTGITRAANEQF
abundance: few
j_gene: TRBJ2-1
len: 16
v_gene: TRBV29-1

CDR3aa: ASSLVGGIGQETQY
abundance: few
j_gene: TRBJ2-5
len: 14
v_gene: TRBV5-6

CDR3aa: AGSSPEGDEQF
abundance: NA
j_gene: TRBJ2-1
len: 11
v_gene: TRBV7-9

CDR3aa: ASSYSGQVQETQY
abundance: NA
j_gene: TRBJ2-5
len: 13
v_gene: TRBV6-2/TRBV6-3

CDR3aa: ASSEYRAGGRQPQH
abundance: NA
j_gene: TRBJ1-5
len: 14
v_gene: TRBV25-1

CDR3aa: ASSLTLEQQF
abundance: NA
j_gene: TRBJ2-1
len: 10
v_gene: TRBV5-1

CDR3aa: ASSRRGTTNTGELF
abundance: NA
j_gene: TRBJ2-2
len: 14
v_gene: TRBV3-1

CDR3aa: ATGQGRDEQY
abundance: NA
j_gene: TRBJ2-7
len: 10
v_gene: TRBV25-1